This is a list of T cell receptor beta chains from one sample in a study of blood T cell repertoires in COVID-19. The data were produced by immunoSEQ multiplex PCR, yet TCRdb's version contains in-frame clones alone and is incomplete. Of about 85,000 clones listed, roughly 82% are singletons. Sequenced input: peripheral blood. The receptors were sampled from a woman at least 80 years old with acute or convalescent COVID-19. CDR3s include the opening cysteine and the closing phenylalanine or tryptophan.

TRBV6-1	TRBJ2-3	CASSDGTGSWTDTQYF
TRBV27	TRBJ1-2	CASSLLGGNRLYGYTF
TRBV18	TRBJ1-1	CASSPESSSEAFF
TRBV19	TRBJ2-5	CASRDRGVETQYF
TRBV3-1/TRBV3-2	TRBJ1-4	CASSQPGRGGEKLFF
TRBV6-5	TRBJ1-1	CASSLLTMNTEAFF
TRBV6-5	TRBJ2-7	CASSYSANAYEQYF
TRBV28	TRBJ1-1	CASSLSVQGPPAFF
TRBV11-3	TRBJ2-5	CASSLGSSGQETQYF
TRBV7-9	TRBJ2-1	CASSLVRGDEQFF
TRBV29-1	TRBJ2-7	CSSRTENSYEQYF
TRBV25-1	TRBJ1-4	CASSEGRGRANEKLFF
TRBV5-1	TRBJ2-1	CASSQTGTRDEQFF
TRBV3-1/TRBV3-2	TRBJ2-5	CASSRDRVKETQYF
TRBV11-2	TRBJ2-5	CASSLGTGAGETQYF
TRBV11-2	TRBJ1-2	CASSPPVGSNYGYTF
TRBV9	TRBJ2-7	CSSSRAGTGEQYF
TRBV7-3	TRBJ2-5	CASSWGGRETQYF
TRBV19	TRBJ2-7	CASSFRTGDLEQYF
TRBV28	TRBJ2-1	CATDPAGQGSNEQFF
TRBV28	TRBJ2-1	CASSAPGLAGGSSYNEQFF
TRBV7-2	TRBJ2-1	CASSLIQGGVYYGNEQFF
TRBV3-1/TRBV3-2	TRBJ2-5	CASSQVVSGGTQYF
TRBV5-1	TRBJ2-1	CASSSSSGSLGEQFF
TRBV28	TRBJ2-1	CASSHDRGYDEQFF
TRBV5-1	TRBJ2-4	CASSLGYAGNVKNIQYF
TRBV27	TRBJ2-1	CASRPWGGGPNEQFF